This T cell receptor (beta chain) was identified during a study of blood T cell repertoires in COVID-19. Sequencing was performed with immunoSEQ multiplex PCR; in TCRdb, only in-frame clones are kept and a portion is missing. In the table there are approximately 220,000 clones, approximately 83% of which are singletons. Trimming took off 1 base at V and 8 bases at J, with 6 bases between the two ends. The CDR3 is 12 amino acids. The genes are TRBV12-3 or TRBV12-4 and TRBJ1-3; D remains ambiguous. The TCR sequence derives from a woman in her sixties or seventies with acute or convalescent COVID-19. The sequenced sample consisted of peripheral blood. This CDR3 is CASSLGPYTIYF. CDR3 coding DNA: TGTGCCAGCAGTTTAGGTCCGTACACCATATATTTT.